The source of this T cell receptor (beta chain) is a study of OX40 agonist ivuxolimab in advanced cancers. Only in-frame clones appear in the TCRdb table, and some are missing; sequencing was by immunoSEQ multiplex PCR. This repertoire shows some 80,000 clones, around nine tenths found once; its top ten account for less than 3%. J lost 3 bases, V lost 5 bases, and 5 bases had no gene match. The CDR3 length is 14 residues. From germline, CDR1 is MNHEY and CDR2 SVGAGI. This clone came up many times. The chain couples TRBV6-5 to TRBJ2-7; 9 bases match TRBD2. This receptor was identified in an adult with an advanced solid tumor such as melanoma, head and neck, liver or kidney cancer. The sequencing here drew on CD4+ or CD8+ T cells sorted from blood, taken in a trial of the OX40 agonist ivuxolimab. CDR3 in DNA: TGTGCCAGCAGTCGACTAGCGGCGTACTACGAGCAGTACTTC. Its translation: CASSRLAAYYEQYF.